This paragraph reports one T cell receptor (beta chain). Its antigen is not known. TCRdb keeps only in-frame clones here, not all; method: immunoSEQ multiplex PCR. This table holds about 68,000 clones, roughly nine tenths found once. The entry originates in a study of OX40 agonist ivuxolimab in advanced cancers. On the study more broadly: Patients were under 90% male with ages roughly 23 to 79, mean approximately 62.

Individuals having autoimmune disease history or systemic immunosuppression were not enrolled. Study-level findings and limits: More expanded clones were found, on average, in CD8+ than in CD4+ T cells. Patients who responded partially at 0.1-3.0 mg/kg showed clonal expansion ranking among the lowest.

Germline CDR1 reads MGHDK; CDR2 reads SYGVNS. The CDR3 runs to 14 residues. The V end lost 4 bases, the J end lost 0 bases, and 8 bases lay between the germline ends. The TCR sequence derives from an adult with an advanced solid tumor such as melanoma, head and neck, liver or kidney cancer. Material: CD4+ or CD8+ T cells sorted from blood, obtained in a trial of the OX40 agonist ivuxolimab. The chain recombines TRBV25-1 with TRBJ2-3; no reliable D call. Here the CDR3 reads CASSGSGSTDTQYF. The CDR3 DNA reads as TGTGCCAGCAGTGGATCCGGAAGCACAGATACGCAGTATTTT.